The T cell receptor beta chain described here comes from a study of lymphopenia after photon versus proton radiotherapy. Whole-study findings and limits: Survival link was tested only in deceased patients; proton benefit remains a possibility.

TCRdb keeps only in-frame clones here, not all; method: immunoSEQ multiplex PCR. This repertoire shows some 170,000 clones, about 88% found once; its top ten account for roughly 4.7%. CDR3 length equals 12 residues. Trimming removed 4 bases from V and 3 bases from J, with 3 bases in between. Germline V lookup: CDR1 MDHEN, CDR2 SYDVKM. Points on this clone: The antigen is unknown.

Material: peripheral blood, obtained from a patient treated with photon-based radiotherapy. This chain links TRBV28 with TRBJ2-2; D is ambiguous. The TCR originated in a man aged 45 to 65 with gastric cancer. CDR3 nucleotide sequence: TGTGCCAGCAGTTCCCACACCGGGGAGCTGTTTTTT. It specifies CASSSHTGELFF.